Listed here are 16 T cell receptor beta chains from one sample, sequenced in a study of regulatory T cells in long-lasting Graves disease. Building the TCR beta libraries relied on iRepertoire HTBI primers, and CDR3 regions underwent Arm-PCR. Each CDR3 protein is one row after TCRdb ran MiXCR on the multiplex PCR reads. The sample records fewer than 350,000 distinct CDR3 sequences, 18% being singletons. Time point of the sample: newly diagnosed GD, antithyroid drugs for less than 3 months. The authors made the TCR library using RNA they extracted from PBMCs. Specimen: peripheral blood mononuclear cells (PBMCs), collected at new diagnosis, from a patient treated with antithyroid drugs. The receptors come from a female donor with Graves disease.

This clonotype was seen a few times. With a much larger clone just one base away, this may be a read error. Here the CDR3 omits its conserved ending phenylalanine or tryptophan, so a read error is the likely source. The CDR3 loop is CASSQELGTSGNTIYS. The CDR3 nucleotides are TGTGCCAGCAGTCAGGAACTCGGGACATCTGGAAACACCATATATTCT. The genes are TRBV6-4 and TRBJ1-3; D perhaps matches TRBD1 (6 bases). CDR1 is MRHNA, CDR2 SNTAGT, per germline. V was clipped by 5 bases and J by 1 base, with 15 bases between them. The CDR3 spans 16 residues.

In its sample, this clonotype was seen many times. The gene calls are TRBV6-2 or TRBV6-3 and TRBJ1-1, with D perhaps matching TRBD1 (6 bases). This CDR3 spans 14 amino acids. The germline V gene has CDR1 MNHEY and CDR2 SVGEGT. The V and J ends lost 7 bases and 1 base respectively, with 13 bases between them. The CDR3 DNA is TGTGCCAGCAAAGAACAGGGCGGGAACACTGAAGCTTTCTTT. Protein sequence: CASKEQGGNTEAFF.

Regarding this clonotype: Germline and junction disagree at one end, which may indicate a read error. The chain combines TRBV6-1 with TRBJ2-7; D remains unclear. CDR1 and CDR2 (germline): MNHNS, SASEGT. This CDR3 is built from 13 residues. CDR3 in amino acids: CASSEPNFYEQYF. In DNA, the CDR3 is TGTGCCAGCAGCGAACCCAATTTCTACGAGCAATACTTC.

This clonotype was counted at least ten times. CDR3 sequence (DNA): TGTGCCTGGAGTGGTAGGGGCGCCGATCAGCCCCAGCATTTT. Protein: CAWSGRGADQPQHF. The genes are TRBV30 and TRBJ1-5, with D possibly being TRBD1 (5 bases). Trimming stripped 1 base from V and 5 bases from J, with 12 bases between. This CDR3 has 14 amino acids. From germline, CDR1 is GTSNPN and CDR2 SVGIG (reference sequence). Looking up the rest from reference TRBV30 and TRBJ1-5 gives the full variable domain: SQTIHQWPATLVQPVGSPLSLECTVEGTSNPNLYWYRQAAGRGLQLLFYSVGIGQISSEVPQNLSASRPQDRQFILSSKKLLLSDSGFYLCAWSGRGADQPQHFGDGTRLSIL.

This clonotype has at least ten counts. The chain uses TRBV9 and TRBJ2-7; tentatively, D is TRBD2 (5 bases). Per germline, CDR1 SGDLS and CDR2 YYNGEE. This CDR3 has 15 amino acids. Trimming shortened V by 0 bases and J by 2 bases, and 12 bases separated the two germline ends. CDR3 sequence (DNA): TGTGCCAGCAGCGTAGGGGAAAGAGGGCCCTACGAGCAGTACTTC. Encoded protein: CASSVGERGPYEQYF.

V gene TRBV18 combines with J gene TRBJ1-1, with TRBD1 as a possible D gene (6 bases). Per germline, CDR1 KGHSH and CDR2 LQKENI. V lost 0 bases, J lost 4 bases, and 9 bases lay in between. The CDR3 length is 14 residues. CDR3 coding DNA: TGTGCCAGCTCACCACCGACAGGCAGCACTGAAGCTTTCTTT. Its translation is CASSPPTGSTEAFF.

This clonotype was counted at least ten times. The J gene is TRBJ1-6, the V gene TRBV30; D perhaps matches TRBD1 (6 bases). Germline assignment: CDR1 GTSNPN and CDR2 SVGIG (reference sequence). The CDR3 runs to 18 residues. Trimming took 2 bases from V and 0 from J, leaving 17 bases between them. CDR3 DNA: TGTGCCTGGAGTACCGGGACAAGGAAGAGCTCCTATAATTCACCCCTCCACTTT. Its protein product is CAWSTGTRKSSYNSPLHF.

This clonotype has ten or more counts. The chain links TRBV19 to TRBJ1-5, with 7 bases identical to TRBD1. The germline V gene encodes CDR1 LNHDA and CDR2 SQIVND (reference sequence). The CDR3 has 17 residues. J was trimmed by 6 bases and V by 0 bases; bases with no gene match: 11. DNA for the CDR3: TGTGCCAGTAGTATAGATTCTGCAGGGGGGGTTTCTCAGCCCCAGCATTTT. It yields the protein CASSIDSAGGVSQPQHF.

J is TRBJ1-5 and V is TRBV6-2 or TRBV6-3; D is possibly TRBD1 (5 bases). CDR3 length: 14 amino acids. Trimming took 3 bases from V and 6 from J, leaving 12 bases between them. Per the germline V gene, CDR1 is MNHEY and CDR2 is SVGEGT. The CDR3 spells CASSYSQEIQPQHF. CDR3 in DNA: TGTGCCAGCAGTTATTCACAGGAGATTCAGCCCCAGCATTTT.

V usage is TRBV5-6 and J usage is TRBJ2-5; maybe TRBD1 (7 bases). Germline CDR1 is SGHDT and CDR2 is YYEEEE. Trimming shortened V by 5 bases and J by 2 bases, and 25 bases separated the two germline ends. This CDR3 is 18 amino acids long. CDR3 amino acids: CASRVRPAEGAVQETQYF. CDR3 DNA sequence: TGTGCCAGCAGGGTGAGGCCGGCGGAGGGGGCTGTGCAAGAGACCCAGTACTTC.

This clonotype was recorded many times. V is TRBV10-3 and J is TRBJ1-6; TRBD1 agrees at 7 bases. V gave up 10 bases and J gave up 5 bases; unmatched junction bases: 5. The CDR3 has 13 amino acids. CDR1 is ENHRY and CDR2 is SYGVKD in the germline V gene. CDR3 bases: TGTGCCAGCGGGGACAGCCATAATTCACCCCTCCACTTT. It yields the protein CASGDSHNSPLHF.

The sample holds many counts of this clonotype. The chain recombines TRBV7-8 with TRBJ2-1; 14 positions match TRBD2. V shed 4 bases, J shed 0 bases, and the junction held 8 bases outside the gene matches. Germline-derived CDR1 and CDR2 are SGHVS and FQNEAQ. The CDR3 covers 19 residues. The CDR3 here is CASSSPGLAGASSYNEQFF. CDR3 bases: TGTGCCAGCAGCTCTCCGGGACTAGCGGGAGCGTCCTCCTACAATGAGCAGTTCTTC.

This clonotype has just a few counts. The chain joins TRBV29-1 to TRBJ2-7; 15 bases align to TRBD2. Germline trimming cut 6 bases from V and 5 bases from J; bases unmatched to any gene: 5. Germline-derived CDR1 and CDR2 are SQVTM and ANQGSEA. CDR3 size: 14 residues. Here the CDR3 reads CSVGLAGGIHEQYF. CDR3 DNA: TGCAGCGTGGGACTAGCGGGAGGAATACACGAGCAGTACTTC.

The sample holds many counts of this clonotype. This chain connects TRBV24-1 to TRBJ2-1, with 7 bases fitting TRBD2. The germline CDR1 and CDR2 sequences are KGHDR and SFDVKD. The CDR3 is 15 residues long. After removal of 5 bases from V and 0 bases from J, the junction contained 3 bases not matched to a gene. CDR3 protein: CATSVGGSSYNEQFF. CDR3 nucleotides: TGTGCCACCAGTGTGGGGGGGAGCTCCTACAATGAGCAGTTCTTC.

This clonotype was detected ten times or more. V and J are TRBV12-3 or TRBV12-4 and TRBJ2-7; the D gene is possibly TRBD1 (6 bases). There are 15 residues in the CDR3. Trimming removed 6 bases from V and 2 bases from J, with 17 bases in between. The CDR3 DNA reads as TGTGCCAGCAGCCCCCAGGGGTCCTTTACCTACGAGCAGTACTTC. It specifies CASSPQGSFTYEQYF.

The chain couples TRBV19 to TRBJ2-3; TRBD2 matches at 10 bases. Trimming cost V 5 bases and J 9 bases; bases outside gene matches: 11. The CDR3 is 15 residues long. Germline-derived CDR1 and CDR2 are LNHDA and SQIVND (reference sequence). The CDR3 DNA sequence: TGTGCCAGTAGTCCTCGGACTAGCGGCCGGGGGACGCAGTATTTT. It specifies CASSPRTSGRGTQYF.